The text below deals with one T cell receptor (beta chain). Its antigen is undetermined. This sample was taken from a study of T cell responses to AZD1222 COVID-19 vaccine. The study, taken as a whole, reports: The donors showed a predominance of white British ancestry and of females, with possible underestimation of clonal diversity. The repertoires were collected only after the peak T cell response. The span of vaccine-associated CD4 TCRs extended across spike, with dominance at 160-218 and 743-854. Spike-specific TCR breadth and depth both grew after two AZD1222 doses.

Data came from immunoSEQ multiplex PCR; TCRdb stores just in-frame clones and leaves some out. The table includes roughly 29,000 clones, over 85% detected once. The TCR sequence derives from an adult in good health. The specimen comprised peripheral blood, sampled on day 0 of AZD1222 vaccination.

The CDR3 loop reads CASSLGAWGTDTQYF. The CDR3 nucleotides read TGTGCCAGCAGCTTAGGGGCTTGGGGCACAGATACGCAGTATTTT. The rearrangement joins TRBV11-2 to TRBJ2-3, with D uncertain. V was shortened by 1 base and J by 1 base, with 9 bases between the two germline ends. The germline V gene has CDR1 SGHAT and CDR2 FQNNGV. The CDR3 has 15 residues.